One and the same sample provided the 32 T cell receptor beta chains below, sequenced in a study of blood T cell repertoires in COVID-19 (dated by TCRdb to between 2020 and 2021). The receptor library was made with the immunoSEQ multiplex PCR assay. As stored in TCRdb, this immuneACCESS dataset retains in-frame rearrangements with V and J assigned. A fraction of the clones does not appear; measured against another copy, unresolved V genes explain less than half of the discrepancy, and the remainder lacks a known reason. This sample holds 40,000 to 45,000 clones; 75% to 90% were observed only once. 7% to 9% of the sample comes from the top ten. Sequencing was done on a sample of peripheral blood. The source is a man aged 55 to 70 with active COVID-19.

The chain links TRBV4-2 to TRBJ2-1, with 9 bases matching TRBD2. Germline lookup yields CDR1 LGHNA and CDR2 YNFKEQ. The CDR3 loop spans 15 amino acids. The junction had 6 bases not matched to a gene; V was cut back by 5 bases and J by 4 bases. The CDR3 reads CASSTRLAEYNEQFF. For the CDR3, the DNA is TGTGCCAGCAGCACAAGACTAGCGGAGTACAATGAGCAGTTCTTC.

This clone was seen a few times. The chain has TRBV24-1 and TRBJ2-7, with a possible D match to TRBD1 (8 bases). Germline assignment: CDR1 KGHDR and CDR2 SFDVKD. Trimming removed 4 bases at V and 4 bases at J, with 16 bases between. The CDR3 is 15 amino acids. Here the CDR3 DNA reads TGTGCCACCAGTGACTTCGGACAGGGAGGGTACGAGCAGTACTTC. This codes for CATSDFGQGGYEQYF.

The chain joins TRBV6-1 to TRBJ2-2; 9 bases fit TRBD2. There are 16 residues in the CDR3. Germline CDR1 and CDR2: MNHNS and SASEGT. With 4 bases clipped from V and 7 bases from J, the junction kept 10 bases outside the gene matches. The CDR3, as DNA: TGTGCCAGCAGTGCGGGGGGTTGGCGGGGGGGCGGGGAGCTGTTTTTT. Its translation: CASSAGGWRGGGELFF.

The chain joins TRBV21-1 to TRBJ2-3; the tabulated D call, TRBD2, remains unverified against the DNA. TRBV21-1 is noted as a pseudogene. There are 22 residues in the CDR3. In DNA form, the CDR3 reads TGTGCCAGCAGCACATCGGGGCGTCTAGCGGGAGGGCTAAATCGGATTACAGATACGCAGTATTTT. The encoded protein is CASSTSGRLAGGLNRITDTQYF.

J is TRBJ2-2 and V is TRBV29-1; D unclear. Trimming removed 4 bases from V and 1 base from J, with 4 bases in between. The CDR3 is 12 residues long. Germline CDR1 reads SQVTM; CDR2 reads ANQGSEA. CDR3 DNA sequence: TGCAGCGTTGGGCAGAACACCGGGGAGCTGTTTTTT. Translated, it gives CSVGQNTGELFF.

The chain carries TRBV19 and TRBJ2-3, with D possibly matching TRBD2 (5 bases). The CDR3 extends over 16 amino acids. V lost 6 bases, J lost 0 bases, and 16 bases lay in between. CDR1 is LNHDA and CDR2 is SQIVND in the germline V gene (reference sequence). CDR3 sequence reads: CASRSLDTPSTDTQYF. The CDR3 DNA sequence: TGTGCCAGTAGGTCACTAGACACCCCTAGCACAGATACGCAGTATTTT.

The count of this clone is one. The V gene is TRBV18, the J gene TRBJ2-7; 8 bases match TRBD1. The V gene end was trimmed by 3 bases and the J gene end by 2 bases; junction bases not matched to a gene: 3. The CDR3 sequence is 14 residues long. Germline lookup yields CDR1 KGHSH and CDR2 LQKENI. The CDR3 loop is CASSPRQGPYEQYF. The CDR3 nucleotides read TGTGCCAGCTCACCTCGACAGGGGCCCTACGAGCAGTACTTC.

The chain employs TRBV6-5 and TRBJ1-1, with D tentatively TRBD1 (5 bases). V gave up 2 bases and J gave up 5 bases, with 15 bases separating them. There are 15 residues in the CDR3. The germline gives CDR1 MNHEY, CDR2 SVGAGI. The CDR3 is CASSYGRLGGTEAFF. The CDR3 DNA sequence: TGTGCCAGCAGTTACGGGCGTTTGGGGGGGACTGAAGCTTTCTTT.

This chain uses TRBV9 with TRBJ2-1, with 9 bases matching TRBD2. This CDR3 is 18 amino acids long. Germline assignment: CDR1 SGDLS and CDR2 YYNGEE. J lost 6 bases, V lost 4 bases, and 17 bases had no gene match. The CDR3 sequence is CASSHNLFLAGAPNEQFF. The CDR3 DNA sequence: TGTGCCAGCAGCCACAACTTATTTTTAGCGGGAGCCCCCAATGAGCAGTTCTTC.

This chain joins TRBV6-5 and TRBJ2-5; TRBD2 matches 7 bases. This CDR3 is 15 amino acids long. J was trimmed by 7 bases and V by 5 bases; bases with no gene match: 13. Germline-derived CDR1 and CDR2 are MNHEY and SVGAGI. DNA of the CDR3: TGTGCCAGCAGTCCCAAGGAACGGGGGGATAGGACCCAGTACTTC. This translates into CASSPKERGDRTQYF.

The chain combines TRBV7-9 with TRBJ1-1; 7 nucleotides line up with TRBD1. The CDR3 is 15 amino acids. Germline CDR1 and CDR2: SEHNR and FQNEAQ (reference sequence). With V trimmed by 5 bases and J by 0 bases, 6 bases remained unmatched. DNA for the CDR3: TGTGCCAGCAGCCCGGGACAGATCATGAACACTGAAGCTTTCTTT. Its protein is CASSPGQIMNTEAFF. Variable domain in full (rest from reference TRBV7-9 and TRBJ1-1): DTGVSQNPRHKITKRGQNVTFRCDPISEHNRLYWYRQTLGQGPEFLTYFQNEAQLEKSRLLSDRFSAERPKGSFSTLEIQRTEQGDSAMYLCASSPGQIMNTEAFFGQGTRLTVV.

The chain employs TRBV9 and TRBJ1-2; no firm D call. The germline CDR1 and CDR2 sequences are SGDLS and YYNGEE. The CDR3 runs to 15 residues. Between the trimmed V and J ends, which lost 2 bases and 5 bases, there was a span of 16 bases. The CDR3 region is CASSVSYGEGYGYTF. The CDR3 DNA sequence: TGTGCCAGCAGCGTTAGCTACGGGGAGGGTTATGGCTACACCTTC.

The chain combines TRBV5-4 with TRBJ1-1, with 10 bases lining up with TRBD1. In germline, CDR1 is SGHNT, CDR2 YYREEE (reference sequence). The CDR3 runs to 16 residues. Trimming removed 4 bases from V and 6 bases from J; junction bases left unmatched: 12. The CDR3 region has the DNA TGTGCCAGCAGCCAATTACCGGGACAGGGGATGGCTGAAGCTTTCTTT. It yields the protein CASSQLPGQGMAEAFF.

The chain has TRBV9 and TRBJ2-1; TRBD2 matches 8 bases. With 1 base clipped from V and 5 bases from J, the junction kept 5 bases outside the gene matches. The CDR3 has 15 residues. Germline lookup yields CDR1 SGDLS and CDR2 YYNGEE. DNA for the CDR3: TGTGCCAGCAGCGTACTACTAGCGGAGGACAATGAGCAGTTCTTC. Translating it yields CASSVLLAEDNEQFF.

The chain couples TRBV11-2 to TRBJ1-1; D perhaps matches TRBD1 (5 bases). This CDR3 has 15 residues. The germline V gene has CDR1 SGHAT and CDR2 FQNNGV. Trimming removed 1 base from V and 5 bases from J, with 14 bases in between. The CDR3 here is CASSLVAGSRTEAFF. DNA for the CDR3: TGTGCCAGCAGCTTAGTCGCAGGGTCTCGGACTGAAGCTTTCTTT.

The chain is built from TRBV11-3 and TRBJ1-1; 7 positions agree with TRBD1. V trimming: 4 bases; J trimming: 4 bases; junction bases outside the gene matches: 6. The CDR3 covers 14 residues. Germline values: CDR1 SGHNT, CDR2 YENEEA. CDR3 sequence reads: CASSSRQGATEAFF. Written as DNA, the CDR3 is TGTGCCAGCAGCTCGCGACAGGGAGCCACTGAAGCTTTCTTT.

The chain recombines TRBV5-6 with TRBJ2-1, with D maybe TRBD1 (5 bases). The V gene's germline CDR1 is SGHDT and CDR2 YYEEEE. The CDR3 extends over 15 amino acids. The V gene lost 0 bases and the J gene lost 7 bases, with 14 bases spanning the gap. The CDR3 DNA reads TGTGCCAGCAGCTTGGTCGATTCAAAGGGGAATGAGCAGTTCTTC. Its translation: CASSLVDSKGNEQFF.

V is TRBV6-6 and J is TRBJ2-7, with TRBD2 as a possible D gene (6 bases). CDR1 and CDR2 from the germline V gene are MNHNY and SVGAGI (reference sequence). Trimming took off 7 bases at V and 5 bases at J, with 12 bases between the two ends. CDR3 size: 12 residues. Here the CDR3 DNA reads TGTGCCAGCAACCCGGGAGACGACGAGCAGTACTTC. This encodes CASNPGDDEQYF.

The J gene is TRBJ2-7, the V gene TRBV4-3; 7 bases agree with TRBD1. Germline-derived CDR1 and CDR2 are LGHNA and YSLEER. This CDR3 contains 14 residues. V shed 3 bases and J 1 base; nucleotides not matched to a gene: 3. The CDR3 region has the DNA TGCGCCAGCAGCCAGATGACAGGGTCCTACGAGCAGTACTTC. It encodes CASSQMTGSYEQYF.

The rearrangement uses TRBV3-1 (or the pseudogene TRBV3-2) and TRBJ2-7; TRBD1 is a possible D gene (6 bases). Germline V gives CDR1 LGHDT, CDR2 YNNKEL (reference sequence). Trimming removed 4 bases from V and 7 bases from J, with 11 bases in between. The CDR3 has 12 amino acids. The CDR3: CASSPDRGEQYF. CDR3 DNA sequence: TGTGCCAGCAGCCCGGATAGGGGGGAGCAGTACTTC.

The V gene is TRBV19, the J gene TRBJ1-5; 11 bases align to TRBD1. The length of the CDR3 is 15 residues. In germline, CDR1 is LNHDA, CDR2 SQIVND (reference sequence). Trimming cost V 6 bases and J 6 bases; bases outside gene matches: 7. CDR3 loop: CASRADRGLGQPQHF. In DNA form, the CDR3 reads TGTGCCAGTAGGGCGGACAGGGGGCTTGGTCAGCCCCAGCATTTT.

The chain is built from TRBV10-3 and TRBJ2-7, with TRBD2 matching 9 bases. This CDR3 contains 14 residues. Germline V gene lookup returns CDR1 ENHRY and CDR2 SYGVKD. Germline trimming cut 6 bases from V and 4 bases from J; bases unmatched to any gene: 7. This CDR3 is CAIRAGTSSYEQYF. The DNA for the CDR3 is TGTGCCATCAGGGCCGGGACTAGCAGTTACGAGCAGTACTTC.

As DNA, the CDR3 is TGTGCCACCAGTGATTTAAGACTAGCAGGAGATACGCAGTATTTT. Protein sequence: CATSDLRLAGDTQYF. The rearrangement joins TRBV24-1 to TRBJ2-3, with TRBD2 matching 7 bases. The germline CDR1 and CDR2 sequences are KGHDR and SFDVKD. The V and J ends lost 1 base and 5 bases, in that order; junction bases with no gene match: 5. CDR3 size: 15 residues.

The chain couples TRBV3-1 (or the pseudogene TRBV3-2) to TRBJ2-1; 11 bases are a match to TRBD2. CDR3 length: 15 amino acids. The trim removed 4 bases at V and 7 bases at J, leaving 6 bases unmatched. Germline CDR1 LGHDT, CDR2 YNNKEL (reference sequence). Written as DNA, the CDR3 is TGTGCCAGCAGCCTGACTAGCGGGATAGAGAATGAGCAGTTCTTC. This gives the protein CASSLTSGIENEQFF.

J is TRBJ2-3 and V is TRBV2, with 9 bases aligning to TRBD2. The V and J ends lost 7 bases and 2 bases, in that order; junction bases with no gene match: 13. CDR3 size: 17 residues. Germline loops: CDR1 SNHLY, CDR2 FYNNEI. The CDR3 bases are TGTGCCAGCACCCCAGCGGGAGGTCGACGAACCACAGATACGCAGTATTTT. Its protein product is CASTPAGGRRTTDTQYF.

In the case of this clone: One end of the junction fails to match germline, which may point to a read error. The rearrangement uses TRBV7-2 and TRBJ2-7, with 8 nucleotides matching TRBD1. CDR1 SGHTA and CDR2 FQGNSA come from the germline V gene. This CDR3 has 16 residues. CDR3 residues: CASSLGTGTLSNEQYF. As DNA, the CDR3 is TGTGCCAGCAGCTTAGGGACAGGGACTCTCTCCAACGAGCAGTACTTC.

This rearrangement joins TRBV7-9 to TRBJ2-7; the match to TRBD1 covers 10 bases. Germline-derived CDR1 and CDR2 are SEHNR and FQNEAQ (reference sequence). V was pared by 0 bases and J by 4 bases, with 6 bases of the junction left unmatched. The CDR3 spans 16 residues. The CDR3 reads CASSLAVGTGAYEQYF. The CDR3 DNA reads TGTGCCAGCAGCTTAGCCGTCGGGACAGGGGCATACGAGCAGTACTTC.

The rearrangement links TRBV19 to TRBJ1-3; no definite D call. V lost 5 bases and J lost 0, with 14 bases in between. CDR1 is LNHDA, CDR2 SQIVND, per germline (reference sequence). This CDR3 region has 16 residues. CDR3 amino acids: CASSLPRLVSGNTIYF. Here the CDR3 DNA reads TGTGCCAGTAGTCTTCCTCGACTGGTCTCTGGAAACACCATATATTTT.

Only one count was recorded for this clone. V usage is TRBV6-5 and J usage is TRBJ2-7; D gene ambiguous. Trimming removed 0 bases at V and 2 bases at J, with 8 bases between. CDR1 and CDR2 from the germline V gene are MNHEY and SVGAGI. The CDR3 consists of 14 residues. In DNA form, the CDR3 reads TGTGCCAGCAGTTACTCGCCAGAAACCTACGAGCAGTACTTC. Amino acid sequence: CASSYSPETYEQYF.

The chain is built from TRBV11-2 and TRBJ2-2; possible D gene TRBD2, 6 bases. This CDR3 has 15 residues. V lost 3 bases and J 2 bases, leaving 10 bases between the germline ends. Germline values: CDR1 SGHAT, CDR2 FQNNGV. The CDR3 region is CASSFRGVNTGELFF. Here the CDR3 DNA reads TGTGCCAGCAGCTTCCGCGGGGTCAACACCGGGGAGCTGTTTTTT.

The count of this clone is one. Here the CDR3 reads CASSSGTGGDQPQHF. The CDR3 bases are TGTGCCAGCAGTTCCGGGACAGGGGGCGATCAGCCCCAGCATTTT. The chain carries TRBV27 and TRBJ1-5, with 12 bases fitting TRBD1. The CDR3 consists of 15 residues. Germline V lookup: CDR1 MNHEY, CDR2 SMNVEV (reference sequence). With 4 bases clipped from V and 5 bases from J, the junction kept 3 bases outside the gene matches.

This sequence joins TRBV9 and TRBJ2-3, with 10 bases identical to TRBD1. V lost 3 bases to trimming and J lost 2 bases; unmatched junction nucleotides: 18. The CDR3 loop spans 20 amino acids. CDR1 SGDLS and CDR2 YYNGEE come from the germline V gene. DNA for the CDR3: TGTGCCAGCAGCGCACTCGGGACAGGGGCCCCTTTGAGCCCCACAGATACGCAGTATTTT. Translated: CASSALGTGAPLSPTDTQYF.